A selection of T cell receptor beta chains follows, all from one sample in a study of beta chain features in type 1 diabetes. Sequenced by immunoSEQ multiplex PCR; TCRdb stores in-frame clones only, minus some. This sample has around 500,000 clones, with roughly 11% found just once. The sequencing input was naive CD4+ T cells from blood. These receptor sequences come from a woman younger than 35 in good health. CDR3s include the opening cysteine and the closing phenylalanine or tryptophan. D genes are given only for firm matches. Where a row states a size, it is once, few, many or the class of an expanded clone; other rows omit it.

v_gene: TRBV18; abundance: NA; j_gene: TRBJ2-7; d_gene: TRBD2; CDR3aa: CASSPAGGLHYEQYF; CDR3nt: TGTGCCAGCTCACCAGCGGGAGGGCTCCATTACGAGCAGTACTTC
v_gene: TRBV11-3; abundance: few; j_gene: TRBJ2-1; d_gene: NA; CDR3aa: CASREVNEQFF; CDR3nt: TGTGCCAGCAGGGAAGTCAATGAGCAGTTCTTC
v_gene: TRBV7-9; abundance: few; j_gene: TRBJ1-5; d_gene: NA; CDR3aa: CASSSNPGIQPQHF; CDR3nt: TGTGCCAGCAGCTCTAATCCAGGGATACAGCCCCAGCATTTT
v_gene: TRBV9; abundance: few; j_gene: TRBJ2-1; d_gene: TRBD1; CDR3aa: CASSARDSTYNEQFF; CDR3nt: TGTGCCAGCAGCGCCCGGGACAGCACCTACAATGAGCAGTTCTTC
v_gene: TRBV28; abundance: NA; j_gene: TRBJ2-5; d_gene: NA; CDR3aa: CASSLWDSVRGETQYF; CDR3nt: TGTGCCAGCAGTTTGTGGGACAGCGTACGGGGGGAGACCCAGTACTTC
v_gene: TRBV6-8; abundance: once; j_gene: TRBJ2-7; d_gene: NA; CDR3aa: CASRPATHEQYF; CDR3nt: TGTGCCAGCAGGCCCGCTACGCACGAGCAGTACTTC
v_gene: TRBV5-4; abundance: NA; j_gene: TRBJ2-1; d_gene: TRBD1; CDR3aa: CASSQEYRGPEQFF; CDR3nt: TGCGCCAGCAGCCAGGAATACAGGGGGCCGGAGCAGTTCTTC
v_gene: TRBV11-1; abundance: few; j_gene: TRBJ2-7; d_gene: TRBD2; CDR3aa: CASSFSGLAEYYEQYF; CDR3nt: TGTGCCAGCAGCTTCTCTGGCCTAGCGGAGTACTACGAGCAGTACTTC
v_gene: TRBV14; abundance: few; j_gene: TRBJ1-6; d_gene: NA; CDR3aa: CASSQGGPLHF; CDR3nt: TGTGCCAGCAGCCAAGGAGGACCCCTCCACTTT
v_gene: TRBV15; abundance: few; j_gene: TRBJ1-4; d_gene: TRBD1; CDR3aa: CATQPGGAREKLFF; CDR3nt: TGTGCCACGCAACCAGGGGGCGCTCGGGAAAAACTGTTTTTT
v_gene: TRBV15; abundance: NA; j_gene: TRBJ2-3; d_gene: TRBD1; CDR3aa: CATSRADRGRTDTQYF; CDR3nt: TGTGCCACCAGCAGAGCGGACAGGGGCCGCACAGATACGCAGTATTTT
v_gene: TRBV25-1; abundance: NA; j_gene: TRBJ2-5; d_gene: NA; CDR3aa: CASRGGETQYF; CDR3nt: TGTGCCAGCAGGGGAGGAGAGACCCAGTACTTC
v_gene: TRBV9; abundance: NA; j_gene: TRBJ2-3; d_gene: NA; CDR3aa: CASSVRWGADTQYF; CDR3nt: TGTGCCAGCAGCGTAAGGTGGGGGGCAGATACGCAGTATTTT
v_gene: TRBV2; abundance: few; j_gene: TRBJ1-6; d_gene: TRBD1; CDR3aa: CASSSQGANSPLHF; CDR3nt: TGTGCCAGCAGCAGCCAGGGGGCGAATTCACCCCTCCACTTT
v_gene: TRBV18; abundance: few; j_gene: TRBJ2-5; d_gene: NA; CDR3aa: CASSPGGGGRETQYF; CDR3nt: TGTGCCAGCTCCCCAGGAGGGGGAGGTCGAGAGACCCAGTACTTC
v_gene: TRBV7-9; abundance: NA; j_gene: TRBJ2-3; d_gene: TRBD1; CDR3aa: CASRPRQGANWTDTQYF; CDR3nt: TGTGCCAGCAGACCTAGACAGGGGGCGAACTGGACAGATACGCAGTATTTT
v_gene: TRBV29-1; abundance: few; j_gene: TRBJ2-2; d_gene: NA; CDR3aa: CSVSLIVGGGELFF; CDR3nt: TGCAGCGTCTCGTTGATAGTAGGTGGCGGGGAGCTGTTTTTT
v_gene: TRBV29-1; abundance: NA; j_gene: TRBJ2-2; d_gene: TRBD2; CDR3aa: CSVGGGLAGAAGELFF; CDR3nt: TGCAGCGTTGGAGGAGGACTAGCGGGAGCCGCCGGGGAGCTGTTTTTT
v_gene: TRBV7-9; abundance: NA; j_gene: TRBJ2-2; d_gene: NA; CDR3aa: CASLWVPGTGELFF; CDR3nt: TGTGCCAGCCTCTGGGTCCCGGGGACCGGGGAGCTGTTTTTT
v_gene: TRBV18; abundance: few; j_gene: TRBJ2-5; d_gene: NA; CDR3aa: CASSPRLETQYF; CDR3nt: TGTGCCAGCTCACCGAGGCTCGAGACCCAGTACTTC
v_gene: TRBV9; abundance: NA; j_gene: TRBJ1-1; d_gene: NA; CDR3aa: CASSVSPNTEAFF; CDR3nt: TGTGCCAGCAGCGTAAGTCCTAACACTGAAGCTTTCTTT
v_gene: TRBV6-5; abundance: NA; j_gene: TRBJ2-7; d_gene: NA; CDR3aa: CASSYRATEVYEQYF; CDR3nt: TGTGCCAGCAGTTACCGGGCCACAGAGGTTTACGAGCAGTACTTC
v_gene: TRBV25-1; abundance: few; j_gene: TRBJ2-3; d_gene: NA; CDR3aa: CASSEWAASTDTQYF; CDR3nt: TGTGCCAGCAGTGAATGGGCAGCTAGCACAGATACGCAGTATTTT
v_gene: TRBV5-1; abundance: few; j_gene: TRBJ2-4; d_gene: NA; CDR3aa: CASSLDVGLAKNIQYF; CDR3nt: TGCGCCAGCAGCTTGGATGTCGGGTTGGCCAAAAACATTCAGTACTTC
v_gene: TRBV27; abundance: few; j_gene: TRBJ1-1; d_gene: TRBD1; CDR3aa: CASSSMGTGPEAFF; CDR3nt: TGTGCCAGCAGTTCAATGGGGACAGGGCCTGAAGCTTTCTTT
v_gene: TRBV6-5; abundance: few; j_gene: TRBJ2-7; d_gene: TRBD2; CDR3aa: CANRSGRVYEQYF; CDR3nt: TGTGCCAACCGAAGCGGGAGGGTGTACGAGCAGTACTTC
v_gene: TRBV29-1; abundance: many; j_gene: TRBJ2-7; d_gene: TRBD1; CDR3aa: CSVRGQLGYEQYF; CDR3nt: TGCAGCGTGAGGGGGCAGCTGGGCTACGAGCAGTACTTC
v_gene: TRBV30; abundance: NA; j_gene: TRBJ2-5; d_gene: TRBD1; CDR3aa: CACSGTEETQYF; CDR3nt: TGTGCCTGTTCCGGGACAGAAGAGACCCAGTACTTC
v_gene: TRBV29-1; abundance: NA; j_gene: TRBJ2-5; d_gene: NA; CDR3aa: CSVEKQGFGKTQYF; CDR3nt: TGCAGCGTTGAGAAGCAGGGTTTCGGGAAGACCCAGTACTTC
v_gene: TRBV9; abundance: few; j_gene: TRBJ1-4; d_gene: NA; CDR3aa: CASSGPGVRLFF; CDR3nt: TGTGCCAGCAGCGGGCCTGGTGTAAGACTGTTTTTT
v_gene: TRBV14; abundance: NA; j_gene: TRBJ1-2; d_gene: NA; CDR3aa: CASSQTQGDGYTF; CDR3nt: TGTGCCAGCAGCCAGACACAGGGAGATGGCTACACCTTC
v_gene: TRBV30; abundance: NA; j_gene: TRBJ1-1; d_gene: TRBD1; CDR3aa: CASNRGIERGRNTEAFF; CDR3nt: TGTGCCTCGAACAGGGGGATTGAAAGAGGGAGGAACACTGAAGCTTTCTTT
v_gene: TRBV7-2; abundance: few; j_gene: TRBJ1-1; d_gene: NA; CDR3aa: CASSLERRTEAFF; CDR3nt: TGTGCCAGCAGCTTAGAGCGACGCACTGAAGCTTTCTTT